What follows are 8 T cell receptor beta chains derived from one specimen sequenced in a study of OX40 agonist ivuxolimab in advanced cancers. Here immunoSEQ multiplex PCR was the method, and the copy in TCRdb shows in-frame clones only, minus some. The data show about 55,000 clones, 77% seen once. The sequencing here drew on CD4+ or CD8+ T cells sorted from blood, taken in a trial of the OX40 agonist ivuxolimab. Receptor source: an adult with an advanced solid tumor such as melanoma, head and neck, liver or kidney cancer.

The gene calls are TRBV19 and TRBJ2-3, with a possible D match to TRBD1 (6 bases). The CDR3 is 17 amino acids. CDR1 is LNHDA and CDR2 is SQIVND in the germline V gene (reference sequence). V was pared by 0 bases and J by 0 bases, with 13 bases between. The CDR3 DNA reads TGTGCCAGTAGTATAGAGTTCAGGGACATCAGCACAGATACGCAGTATTTT. It yields the protein CASSIEFRDISTDTQYF.

This clone was detected ten times or more. Here the CDR3 DNA reads TGTGCCAGTAGTATACGTAGGACAGCATCCTACGAGCAGTACTTC. Amino acids: CASSIRRTASYEQYF. The chain carries TRBV19 and TRBJ2-7, with D perhaps TRBD1 (6 bases). Germline CDR1 and CDR2: LNHDA and SQIVND (reference sequence). V was clipped by 2 bases and J by 1 base, with 12 bases between them. The CDR3 has 15 residues.

The chain links TRBV27 to TRBJ1-2; possible D gene TRBD1, 5 bases. The CDR3 runs 14 residues. Trimming removed 6 bases at V and 7 bases at J, with 18 bases between. Germline-derived CDR1 and CDR2 are MNHEY and SMNVEV (reference sequence). The CDR3 sequence is CASRGLDGRGGYTF. CDR3 in DNA: TGTGCCAGCAGGGGATTGGACGGAAGGGGTGGCTACACCTTC.

The chain joins TRBV12-5 to TRBJ2-7, with D possibly TRBD1 on 5 matching bases. The germline gives CDR1 LGHNT, CDR2 FRNRAP. The CDR3 covers 16 residues. V was trimmed by 1 base and J by 5 bases, leaving 18 bases between them. CDR3 nucleotide sequence: TGTGCTAGTGGTTTGGGATCACTCAGGGTTGGCGACGAGCAGTACTTC. This translates into CASGLGSLRVGDEQYF.

V usage is TRBV11-3 and J usage is TRBJ2-1; 10 nucleotides line up with TRBD1. CDR1 is SGHNT, CDR2 YENEEA, per germline. Germline trimming cut 5 bases from V and 4 bases from J; bases unmatched to any gene: 11. The CDR3 runs 17 residues. The DNA of the CDR3 is TGTGCCAGCAGCCAGCGGGACAGGGGACTATCATACAATGAGCAGTTCTTC. It is translated as CASSQRDRGLSYNEQFF. The complete variable domain, with remaining parts taken from reference TRBV11-3 and TRBJ2-1, reads EAGVVQSPRYKIIEKKQPVAFWCNPISGHNTLYWYLQNLGQGPELLIRYENEEAVDDSQLPKDRFSAERLKGVDSTLKIQPAELGDSAVYLCASSQRDRGLSYNEQFFGPGTRLTVL.

The chain links TRBV9 to TRBJ2-3, with unresolved D. The CDR3 runs to 13 residues. Germline V lookup: CDR1 SGDLS, CDR2 YYNGEE. Between the trimmed V and J ends, which lost 5 bases and 0 bases, there was a span of 7 bases. CDR3 sequence (DNA): TGTGCCAGCAGAGGGTCTAGCACAGATACGCAGTATTTT. It yields the protein CASRGSSTDTQYF. The complete variable domain, with remaining parts taken from reference TRBV9 and TRBJ2-3, reads DSGVTQTPKHLITATGQRVTLRCSPRSGDLSVYWYQQSLDQGLQFLIQYYNGEERAKGNILERFSAQQFPDLHSELNLSSLELGDSALYFCASRGSSTDTQYFGPGTRLTVL.

DNA for the CDR3: TGTGCCAGCAGCTTAAGCGGAGCCGAAGAGACCCAGTACTTC. Translating it yields CASSLSGAEETQYF. The rearrangement uses TRBV7-3 and TRBJ2-5, with D unresolved. This CDR3 spans 14 amino acids. Trimming took off 1 base at V and 3 bases at J, with 9 bases between the two ends. CDR1 is SGHTA, CDR2 FQGTGA, per germline.

V is TRBV5-1 and J is TRBJ1-2; unclear D gene. The germline V gene encodes CDR1 SGHRS and CDR2 YFSETQ. The CDR3 contains 13 residues. Deletions cut 0 bases from V and 6 bases from J, with 9 bases between. The CDR3 sequence: CASSLGQVHGYTF. The CDR3 DNA reads as TGCGCCAGCAGCTTGGGCCAGGTCCATGGCTACACCTTC.